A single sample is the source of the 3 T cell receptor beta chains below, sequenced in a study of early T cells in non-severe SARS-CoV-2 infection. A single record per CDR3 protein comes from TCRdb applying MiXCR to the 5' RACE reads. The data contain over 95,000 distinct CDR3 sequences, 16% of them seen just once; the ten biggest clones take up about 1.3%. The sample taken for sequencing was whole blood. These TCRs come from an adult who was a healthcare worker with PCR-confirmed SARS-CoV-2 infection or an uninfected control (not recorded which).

CDR3 region: CASSVATGLDTQYF. CDR3 nucleotide sequence: TGTGCCAGCAGCGTAGCTACGGGACTAGATACGCAGTATTTT. V gene TRBV9 combines with J gene TRBJ2-3; TRBD2 might be the D (6 bases). Trimming took 0 bases from V and 5 from J, leaving 10 bases between them. The CDR3 consists of 14 residues. Germline V gene sequence: CDR1 SGDLS, CDR2 YYNGEE.

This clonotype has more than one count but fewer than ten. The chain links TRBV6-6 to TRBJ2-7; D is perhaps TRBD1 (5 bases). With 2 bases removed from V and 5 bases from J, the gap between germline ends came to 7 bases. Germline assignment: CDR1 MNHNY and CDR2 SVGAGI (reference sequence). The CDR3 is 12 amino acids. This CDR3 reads CASSYRRDEQYF. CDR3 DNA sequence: TGTGCCAGCAGTTACCGCAGGGACGAGCAGTACTTC.

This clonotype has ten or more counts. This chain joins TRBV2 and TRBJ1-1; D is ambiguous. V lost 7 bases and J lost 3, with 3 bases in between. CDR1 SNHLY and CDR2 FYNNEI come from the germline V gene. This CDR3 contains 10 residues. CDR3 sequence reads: CASMYTEAFF. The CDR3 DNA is TGTGCCAGCATGTACACTGAAGCTTTCTTT.